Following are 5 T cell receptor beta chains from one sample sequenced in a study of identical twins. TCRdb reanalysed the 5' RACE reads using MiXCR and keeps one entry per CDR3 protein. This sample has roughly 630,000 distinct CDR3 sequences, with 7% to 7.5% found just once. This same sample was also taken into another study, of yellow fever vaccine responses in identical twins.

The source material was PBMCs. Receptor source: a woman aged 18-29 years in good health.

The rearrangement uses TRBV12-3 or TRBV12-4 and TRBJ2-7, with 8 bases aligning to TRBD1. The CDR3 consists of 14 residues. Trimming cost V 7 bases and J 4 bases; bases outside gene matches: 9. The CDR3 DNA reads TGTGCCAGCACCTTCGGACAGGGCGGGTACGAGCAGTACTTC. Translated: CASTFGQGGYEQYF.

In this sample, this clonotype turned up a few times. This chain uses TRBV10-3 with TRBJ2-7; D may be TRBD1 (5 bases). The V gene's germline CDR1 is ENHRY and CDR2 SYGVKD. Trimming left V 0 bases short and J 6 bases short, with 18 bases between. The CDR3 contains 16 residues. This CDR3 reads CAISESGRTKDVEQYV. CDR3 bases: TGTGCCATCAGTGAGTCGGGGCGAACGAAAGACGTCGAGCAGTACGTC.

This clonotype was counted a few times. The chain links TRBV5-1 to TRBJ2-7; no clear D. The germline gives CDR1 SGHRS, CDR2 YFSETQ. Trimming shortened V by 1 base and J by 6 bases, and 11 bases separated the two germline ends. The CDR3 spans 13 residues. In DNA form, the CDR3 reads TGCGCCAGCAGCTTGACGGCAGGATCCGAGCAGTACGTC. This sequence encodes CASSLTAGSEQYV.

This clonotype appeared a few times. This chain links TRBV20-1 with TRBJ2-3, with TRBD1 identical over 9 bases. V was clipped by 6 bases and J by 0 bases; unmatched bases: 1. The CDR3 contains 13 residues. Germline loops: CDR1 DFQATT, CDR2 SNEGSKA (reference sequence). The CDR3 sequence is CSAGQGSTDTQYF. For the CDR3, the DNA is TGCAGTGCAGGACAGGGGAGCACAGATACGCAGTATTTT.

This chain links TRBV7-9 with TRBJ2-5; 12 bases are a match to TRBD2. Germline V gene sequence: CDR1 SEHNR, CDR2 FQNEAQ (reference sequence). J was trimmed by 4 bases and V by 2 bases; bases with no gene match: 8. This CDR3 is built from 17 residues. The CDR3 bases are TGTGCCAGCAGCTTATTGACTAGCGGGAGTTTGGCAGAGACCCAGTACTTC. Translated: CASSLLTSGSLAETQYF.